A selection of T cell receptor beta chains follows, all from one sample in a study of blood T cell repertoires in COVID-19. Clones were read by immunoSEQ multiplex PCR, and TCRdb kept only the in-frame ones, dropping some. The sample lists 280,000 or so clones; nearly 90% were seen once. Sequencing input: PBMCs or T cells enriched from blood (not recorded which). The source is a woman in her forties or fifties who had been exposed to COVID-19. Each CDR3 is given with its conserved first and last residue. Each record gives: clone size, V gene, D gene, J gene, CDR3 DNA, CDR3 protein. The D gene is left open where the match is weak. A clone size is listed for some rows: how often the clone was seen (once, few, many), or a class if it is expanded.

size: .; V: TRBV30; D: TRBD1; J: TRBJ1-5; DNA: TGTGCCTGGGGGACAGGGGGCGCGGTGCAGCCCCAGCATTTT; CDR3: CAWGTGGAVQPQHF
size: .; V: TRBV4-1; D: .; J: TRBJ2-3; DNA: TGCGCCAGCAGCCAACGTTTGTCGGTAGGGACTGCGATTGACTATACGCAGTATTTT; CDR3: CASSQRLSVGTAIDYTQYF
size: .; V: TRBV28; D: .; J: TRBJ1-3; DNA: TGTGCCAGCAGTTTATGGCAGGGGCACTCTGGAAACACCATATATTTT; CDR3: CASSLWQGHSGNTIYF
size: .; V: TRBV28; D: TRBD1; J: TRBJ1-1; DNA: TGTGCCAGCAGTTCCAGGGGGGCTGAAGCTTTCTTT; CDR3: CASSSRGAEAFF
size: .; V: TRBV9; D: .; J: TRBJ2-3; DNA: TGTGCCAGCAGCTCACGGACGGGGACTAGCACAGATACGCAGTATTTT; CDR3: CASSSRTGTSTDTQYF
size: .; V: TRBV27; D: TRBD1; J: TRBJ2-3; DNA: TGTGCCAGCAGTTCGGGGACAGGGACCCCGACAGATACGCAGTATTTT; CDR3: CASSSGTGTPTDTQYF
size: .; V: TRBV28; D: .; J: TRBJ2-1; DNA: TGTGCCAGCAGCCCTTTAGGTAGAGGGTTCAATGAGCAGTTCTTC; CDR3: CASSPLGRGFNEQFF
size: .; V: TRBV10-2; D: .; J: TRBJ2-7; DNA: TGCGCCAGCAGTCCGCAACTAGAGTACTACGAGCAGTACTTC; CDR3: CASSPQLEYYEQYF
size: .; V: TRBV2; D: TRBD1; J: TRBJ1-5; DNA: TGTGCCAGCAGCGGGACCGGGACAGCCCTTTTTCAGCCCCAGCATTTT; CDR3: CASSGTGTALFQPQHF
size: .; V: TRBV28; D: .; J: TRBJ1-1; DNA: TGTGCCAGCAGTTGGGGAGGAACTATCACTGAAGCTTTCTTT; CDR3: CASSWGGTITEAFF
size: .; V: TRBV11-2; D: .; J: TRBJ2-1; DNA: TGTGCCTGGGGTTCGGGGAGCTCCTACAATGAGCAGTTCTTC; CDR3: CAWGSGSSYNEQFF
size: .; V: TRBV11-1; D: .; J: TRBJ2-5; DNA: TGTGCCAGCAGCTGGACCGGGACACAAGAGACCCAGTACTTC; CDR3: CASSWTGTQETQYF
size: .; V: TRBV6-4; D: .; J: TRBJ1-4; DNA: TGTGCCAGCAGTGGAGGCCAGGGGAATGAAAAACTGTTTTTT; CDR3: CASSGGQGNEKLFF
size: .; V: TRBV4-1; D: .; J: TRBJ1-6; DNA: TGCGCCAGCAGCACGACAGGTCGGGGTAATTCACCCCTCCACTTT; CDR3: CASSTTGRGNSPLHF
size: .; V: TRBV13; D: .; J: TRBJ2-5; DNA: TGTGCCAGCAGCTTTGTGGGACACAGTCGGTGGGAGACCCAGTACTTC; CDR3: CASSFVGHSRWETQYF
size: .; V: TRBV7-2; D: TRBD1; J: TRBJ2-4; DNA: TGTGCCAGCAGCTTAGAACAGGGGTGGCCCAAAAACATTCAGTACTTC; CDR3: CASSLEQGWPKNIQYF
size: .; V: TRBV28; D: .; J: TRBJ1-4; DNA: TGTGCCAGCAAAGGGGTGATCAATGAAAAACTGTTTTTT; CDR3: CASKGVINEKLFF
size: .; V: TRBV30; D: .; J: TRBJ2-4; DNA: TGTGCCTGGAGAGACAATAAAAACATTCAGTACTTC; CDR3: CAWRDNKNIQYF
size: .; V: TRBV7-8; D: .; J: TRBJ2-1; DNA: TGTGCCAGCAGCCCAACAAACAATGAGCAGTTCTTC; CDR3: CASSPTNNEQFF
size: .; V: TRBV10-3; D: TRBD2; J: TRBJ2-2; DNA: TGTGCCATCAGTAGACTAGCGGGGGGGCAGAACACCGGGGAGCTGTTTTTT; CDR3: CAISRLAGGQNTGELFF
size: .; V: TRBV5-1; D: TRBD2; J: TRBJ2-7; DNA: TGCGCCAGCAGCGACGCTAGCGGGGGGGCGAGGGCCGAGCAGTACTTC; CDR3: CASSDASGGARAEQYF
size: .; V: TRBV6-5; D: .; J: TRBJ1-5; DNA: TGTGCCAGCAGGACGCTCGGGCAGCCCCAGCATTTT; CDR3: CASRTLGQPQHF
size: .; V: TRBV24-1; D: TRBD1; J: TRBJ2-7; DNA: TGTGCCACCAGTGATTTTGGGACAGGGGTTCACTCCTACGAGCAGTACTTC; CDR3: CATSDFGTGVHSYEQYF
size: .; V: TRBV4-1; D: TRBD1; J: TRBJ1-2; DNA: TGCGCCAGCAGCCAAGGACAGGGGGCGGATGGCTACACCTTC; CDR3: CASSQGQGADGYTF
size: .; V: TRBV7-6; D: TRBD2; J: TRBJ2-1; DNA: TGTGCCAGCAGCAGAGGGACTAGCGGGTGGGACTACAATGAGCAGTTCTTC; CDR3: CASSRGTSGWDYNEQFF
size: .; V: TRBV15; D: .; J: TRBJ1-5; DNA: TGTGCCACCAGCGGGGGGGTAGGGGCCTATAGCAATCAGCCCCAGCATTTT; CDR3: CATSGGVGAYSNQPQHF
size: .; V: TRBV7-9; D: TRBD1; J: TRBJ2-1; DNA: TGTGCCAGCAGCTCAACCGGGACAGGGATCTACAATGAGCAGTTCTTC; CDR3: CASSSTGTGIYNEQFF
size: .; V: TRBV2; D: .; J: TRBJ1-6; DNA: TGTGCCAGCAGTGTGGGACGGGGAGGTTCACCCCTCCACTTT; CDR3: CASSVGRGGSPLHF
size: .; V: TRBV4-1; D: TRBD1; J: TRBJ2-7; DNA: TGCGCCAGCAGCCAACACCTAGGGACAGGGAACTCCTACGAGCAGTACTTC; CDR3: CASSQHLGTGNSYEQYF
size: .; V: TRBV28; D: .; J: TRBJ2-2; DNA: TGTGCCAGCAGCCTCGGACAGTCTTTCCACACCGGGGAGCTGTTTTTT; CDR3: CASSLGQSFHTGELFF
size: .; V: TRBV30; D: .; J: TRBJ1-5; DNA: TGTGCCTGGAGTGACGACAGCTCAGGGCAGCCCCAGCATTTT; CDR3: CAWSDDSSGQPQHF
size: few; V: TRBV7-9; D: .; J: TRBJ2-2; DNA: TGTGCCAGCAGGAAACAGGGAAACACCGGGGAGCTGTTTTTT; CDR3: CASRKQGNTGELFF
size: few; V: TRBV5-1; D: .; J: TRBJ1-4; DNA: TGCGCCAGCAGCCCTGGTAGTGCAACTAATGAAAAACTGTTTTTT; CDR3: CASSPGSATNEKLFF
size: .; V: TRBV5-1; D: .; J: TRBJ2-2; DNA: TGCGCCAGCAGCACCCAAACAGGGAACACCGGGGAGCTGTTTTTT; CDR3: CASSTQTGNTGELFF
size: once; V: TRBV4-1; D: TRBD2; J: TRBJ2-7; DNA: TGCGCCAGCAGCCGGGTTGCGGGACTAGCGGGCTACGAGCAGTACTTC; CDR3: CASSRVAGLAGYEQYF